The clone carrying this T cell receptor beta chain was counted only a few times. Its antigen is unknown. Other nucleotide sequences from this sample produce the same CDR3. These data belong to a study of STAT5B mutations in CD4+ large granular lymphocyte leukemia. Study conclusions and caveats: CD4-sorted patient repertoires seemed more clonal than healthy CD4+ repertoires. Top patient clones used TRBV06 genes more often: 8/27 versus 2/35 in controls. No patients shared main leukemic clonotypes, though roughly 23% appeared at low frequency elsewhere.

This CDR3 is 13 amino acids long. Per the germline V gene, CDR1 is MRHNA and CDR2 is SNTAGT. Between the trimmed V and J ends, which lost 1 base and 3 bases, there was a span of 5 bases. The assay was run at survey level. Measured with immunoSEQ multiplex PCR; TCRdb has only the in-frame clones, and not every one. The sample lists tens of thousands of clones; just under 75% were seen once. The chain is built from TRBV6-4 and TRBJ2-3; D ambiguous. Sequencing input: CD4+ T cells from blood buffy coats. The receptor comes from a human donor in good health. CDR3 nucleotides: TGTGCCAGCAGTGACTTAAGGACAGATACGCAGTATTTT. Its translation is CASSDLRTDTQYF.